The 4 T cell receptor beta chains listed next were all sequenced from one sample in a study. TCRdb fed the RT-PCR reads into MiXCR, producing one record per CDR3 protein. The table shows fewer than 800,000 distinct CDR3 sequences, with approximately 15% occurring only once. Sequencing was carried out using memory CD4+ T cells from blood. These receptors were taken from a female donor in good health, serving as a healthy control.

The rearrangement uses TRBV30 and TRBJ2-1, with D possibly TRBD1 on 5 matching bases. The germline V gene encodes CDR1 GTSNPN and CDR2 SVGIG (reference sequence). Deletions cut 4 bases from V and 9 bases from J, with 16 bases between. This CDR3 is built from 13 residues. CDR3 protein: CAWTVGREGEQFF. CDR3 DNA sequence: TGTGCCTGGACTGTGGGCAGGGAAGGTGAGCAGTTCTTC. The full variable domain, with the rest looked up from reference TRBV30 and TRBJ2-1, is SQTIHQWPATLVQPVGSPLSLECTVEGTSNPNLYWYRQAAGRGLQLLFYSVGIGQISSEVPQNLSASRPQDRQFILSSKKLLLSDSGFYLCAWTVGREGEQFFGPGTRLTVL.

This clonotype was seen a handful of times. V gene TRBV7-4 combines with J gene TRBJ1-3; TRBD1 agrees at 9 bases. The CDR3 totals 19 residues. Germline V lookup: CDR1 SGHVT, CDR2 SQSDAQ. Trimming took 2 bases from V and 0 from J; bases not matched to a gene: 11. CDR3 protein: CASSLMTVRDRASGNTIYF. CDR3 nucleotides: TGTGCCAGCAGCTTAATGACGGTCCGGGACAGGGCCTCTGGAAACACCATATATTTT. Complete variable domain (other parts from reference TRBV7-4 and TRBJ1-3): GAGVSQSPRYKVAKRGRDVALRCDSISGHVTLYWYRQTLGQGSEVLTYSQSDAQRDKSGRPSGRFSAERPERSVSTLKIQRTEQGDSAVYLCASSLMTVRDRASGNTIYFGEGSWLTVV.

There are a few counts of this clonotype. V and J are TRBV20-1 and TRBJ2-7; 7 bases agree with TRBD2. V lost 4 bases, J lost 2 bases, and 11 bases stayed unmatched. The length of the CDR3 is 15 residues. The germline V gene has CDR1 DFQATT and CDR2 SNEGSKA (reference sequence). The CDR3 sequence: CSAISGASGTYEQYF. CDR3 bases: TGCAGTGCTATCTCTGGGGCTAGCGGAACCTACGAGCAGTACTTC.

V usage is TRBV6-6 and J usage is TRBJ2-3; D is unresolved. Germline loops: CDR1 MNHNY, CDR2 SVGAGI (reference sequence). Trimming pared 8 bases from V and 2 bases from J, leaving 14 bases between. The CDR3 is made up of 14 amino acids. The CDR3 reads CASLPGIHTDTQYF. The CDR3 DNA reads TGTGCCAGCCTCCCAGGAATTCACACAGATACGCAGTATTTT.